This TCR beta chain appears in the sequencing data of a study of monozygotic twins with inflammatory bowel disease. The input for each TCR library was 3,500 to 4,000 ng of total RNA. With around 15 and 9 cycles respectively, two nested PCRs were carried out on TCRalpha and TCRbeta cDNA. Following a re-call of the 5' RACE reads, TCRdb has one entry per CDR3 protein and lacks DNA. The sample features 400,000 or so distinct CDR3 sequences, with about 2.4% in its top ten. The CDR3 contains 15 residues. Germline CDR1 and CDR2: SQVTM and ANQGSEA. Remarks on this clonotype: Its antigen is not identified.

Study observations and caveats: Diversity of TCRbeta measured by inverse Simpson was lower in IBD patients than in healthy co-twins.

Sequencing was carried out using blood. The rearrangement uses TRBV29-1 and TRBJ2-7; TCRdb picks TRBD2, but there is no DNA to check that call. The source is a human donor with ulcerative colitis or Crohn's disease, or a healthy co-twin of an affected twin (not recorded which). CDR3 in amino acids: CSVEDGDKAVGEQYF.